These 14 T cell receptor beta chains were sequenced from one sample in a study of vaccination and CD4 T cells after COVID-19. The Oncomine TCR Beta short-read assay sequenced DNA from cultured CD4+ T cells. TCRdb reanalysed the PCR reads using MiXCR and keeps one entry per CDR3 protein. The data contain some 8,000 distinct CDR3 sequences, about half of them seen just once; the ten biggest clones take up 15% to 20%. The treatment denotes: roughly 10-day PBMC culture with coronavirus spike peptide pools or control peptides (ViraFEST assay). CD4+ T cells that came from the unexposed donor were collected before the COVID-19 pandemic (2011-2018). Their target antigens are unknown. Sequenced: CD4+ T cells from blood, cultured in vitro. These receptors were obtained from a human donor in good health.

This clonotype was detected only a few times. This rearrangement joins TRBV6-1 to TRBJ1-1; no definite D call. Germline loops: CDR1 MNHNS, CDR2 SASEGT. V was trimmed by 6 bases and J by 5 bases, leaving 16 bases between them. CDR3 length: 14 amino acids. CDR3 bases: TGTGCCAGCAGGACCACTTTGGTAGTTACTGAAGCTTTCTTT. It translates to CASRTTLVVTEAFF.

This clonotype was recorded a few times. The chain links TRBV27 to TRBJ2-2, with 9 bases lining up with TRBD2. Per the germline V gene, CDR1 is MNHEY and CDR2 is SMNVEV (reference sequence). The CDR3 covers 15 residues. V dropped 6 bases and J dropped 4; count of bases not matched to a gene: 6. The CDR3 DNA follows: TGTGCCAGCAGCCCGGGACTAGCCGGCACCGGGGAGCTGTTTTTT. Translating gives CASSPGLAGTGELFF.

The rearrangement links TRBV11-2 to TRBJ1-2, with 9 bases lining up with TRBD1. The V segment lost 11 bases and the J segment 5 bases; nucleotides outside the gene matches: 21. Germline CDR1 reads SGHAT; CDR2 reads FQNNGV. This CDR3 has 17 residues. Here the CDR3 DNA reads TGTGCCGGCGCCCCCCCGGGACAGGGCTCAATCTGGTATGGCTACACCTTC. It yields the protein CAGAPPGQGSIWYGYTF.

This clonotype has a handful of counts. The CDR3 region is CASSRDRAGANVLTF. DNA for the CDR3: TGTGCCAGCAGTCGGGACAGGGCTGGGGCCAACGTCCTGACTTTC. This chain joins TRBV6-1 and TRBJ2-6; 9 bases are a match to TRBD1. The V gene's germline CDR1 is MNHNS and CDR2 SASEGT. The CDR3 consists of 15 residues. The V and J ends lost 5 bases and 2 bases, in that order; junction bases with no gene match: 1.

This clonotype was recorded only once. The CDR3 nucleotides read TGTGCCAGCACCGCCGGGTCAGGGTCTGCCTATGGCTACACCTTC. It specifies CASTAGSGSAYGYTF. The V call is TRBV12-3 or TRBV12-4, the J call TRBJ1-2; tentatively, D is TRBD1 (5 bases). This CDR3 has 15 amino acids. Trimming stripped 7 bases from V and 4 bases from J, with 19 bases between.

This chain connects TRBV7-9 to TRBJ1-1, with a possible D match to TRBD1 (5 bases). Germline CDR1 SEHNR, CDR2 FQNEAQ (reference sequence). Trimming took off 6 bases at V and 0 bases at J, with 20 bases between the two ends. This CDR3 has 17 residues. CDR3 nucleotides: TGTGCCAGCAGGCCTCCATTAAGGTGGGGGGTGAACACTGAAGCTTTCTTT. Protein: CASRPPLRWGVNTEAFF.

This clonotype was seen only a few times. The V call is TRBV7-9, the J call TRBJ2-5; tentative D call: TRBD2 (6 bases). The CDR3 is 15 residues long. Germline V gene data show CDR1 as SEHNR and CDR2 as FQNEAQ (reference sequence). With 1 base removed from V and 5 bases from J, the gap between germline ends came to 14 bases. This chain's CDR3 is CASSLEAGKGETQYF. Here the CDR3 DNA reads TGTGCCAGCAGCTTAGAGGCGGGAAAGGGGGAGACCCAGTACTTC.

This chain connects TRBV6-2 or TRBV6-3 to TRBJ2-7; 9 bases are shared with TRBD2. Germline V lookup: CDR1 MNHEY, CDR2 SVGEGT. The CDR3 covers 18 residues. V shed 2 bases and J 2 bases; nucleotides not matched to a gene: 13. Written as DNA, the CDR3 is TGTGCCAGCAGTTACCAGGTAGCGGGAGTGGGGGGACCCTACGAGCAGTACTTC. This gives the protein CASSYQVAGVGGPYEQYF.

The chain joins TRBV5-8 to TRBJ1-5; maybe TRBD1 (6 bases). V was shortened by 6 bases and J by 5 bases, with 18 bases between the two germline ends. From germline, CDR1 is SGHTS and CDR2 YDEGEE. This CDR3 spans 15 amino acids. The CDR3 spells CASIPTPAGDQPQHF. DNA for the CDR3: TGTGCCAGCATCCCGACACCGGCAGGGGATCAGCCCCAGCATTTT.

This chain connects TRBV27 to TRBJ1-1; unclear D gene. Germline CDR1 and CDR2: MNHEY and SMNVEV (reference sequence). The CDR3 length is 16 residues. The ends were cut back, 4 bases at V and 0 bases at J, with 15 bases in the middle. Written as DNA, the CDR3 is TGTGCCAGCAGTTCGTCCCGTTCGCGCTTGAACACTGAAGCTTTCTTT. Translated: CASSSSRSRLNTEAFF.

The V and J genes are TRBV6-1 and TRBJ1-5, with unresolved D. Per germline, CDR1 MNHNS and CDR2 SASEGT. V was clipped by 10 bases and J by 0 bases, with 13 bases between them. The CDR3 totals 14 residues. This chain's CDR3 is CANSQHNSNQPQHF. Here the CDR3 DNA reads TGTGCCAACAGCCAACACAATAGCAATCAGCCCCAGCATTTT.

The chain joins TRBV19 to TRBJ1-2, with D unresolved. This CDR3 region has 16 residues. CDR1 is LNHDA and CDR2 is SQIVND in the germline V gene (reference sequence). V lost 4 bases, J lost 1 base, and 16 bases lay in between. This chain's CDR3 is CASSTRAQEINYGYTF. The CDR3 DNA reads as TGTGCCAGTAGTACCAGAGCCCAGGAGATTAACTATGGCTACACCTTC.

The rearrangement joins TRBV6-5 to TRBJ2-6, with unresolved D. There are 16 residues in the CDR3. CDR1 and CDR2 (germline): MNHEY, SVGAGI. V dropped 0 bases and J dropped 0 bases, with 6 bases sitting between them. For the CDR3, the DNA is TGTGCCAGCAGTTACTCGGTTACCTCTGGGGCCAACGTCCTGACTTTC. It encodes CASSYSVTSGANVLTF.

The chain employs TRBV19 and TRBJ1-5; D call uncertain. V lost 4 bases to trimming and J lost 9 bases, with 13 bases between them. Per the germline V gene, CDR1 is LNHDA and CDR2 is SQIVND (reference sequence). This CDR3 is built from 13 residues. This chain's CDR3 is CASSTHVLGPQHF. The CDR3 nucleotides are TGTGCCAGTAGTACACATGTTTTGGGGCCCCAGCATTTT.